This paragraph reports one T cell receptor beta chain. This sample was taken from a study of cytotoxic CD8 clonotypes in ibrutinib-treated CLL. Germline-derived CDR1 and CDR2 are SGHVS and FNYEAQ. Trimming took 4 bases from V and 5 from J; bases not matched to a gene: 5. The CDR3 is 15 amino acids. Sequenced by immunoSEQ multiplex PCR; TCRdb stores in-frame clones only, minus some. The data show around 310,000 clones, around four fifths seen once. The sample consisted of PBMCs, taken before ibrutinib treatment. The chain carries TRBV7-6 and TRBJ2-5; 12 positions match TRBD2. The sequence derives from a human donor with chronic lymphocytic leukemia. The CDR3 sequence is CASSSSGRAIETQYF. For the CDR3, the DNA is TGTGCCAGCAGCTCTAGCGGGAGGGCCATCGAGACCCAGTACTTC.